This TCR beta chain was obtained from a study of T-cell reconstitution after alpha-beta-depleted transplantation in children. Unique molecular identifiers were incorporated into the prepared TCRbeta library. TCRdb recomputed calls from the PCR reads with MiXCR, one row per CDR3 protein. This sample has approximately 400,000 distinct CDR3 sequences, with roughly a tenth found just once. Ten or more counts support this clonotype. V was pared by 1 base and J by 0 bases, with 9 bases between. The germline CDR1 and CDR2 sequences are SGHTA and FQGNSA. There are 16 residues in the CDR3. The specimen comprised PBMCs from the stem cell graft donor, sampled from the stem cell graft. The source of this sequence is a human donor who donated a stem cell graft to a child with acute myeloid leukemia. The chain joins TRBV7-2 to TRBJ1-4; possibly TRBD1 for D (5 bases). The CDR3 sequence is CASSLDRFATNEKLFF. The CDR3 DNA reads as TGTGCCAGCAGCTTAGACAGGTTTGCAACTAATGAAAAACTGTTTTTT.